This entry lists 7 T cell receptor beta chains sequenced from one sample in a study of shared clonotypes between healthy human individuals. Sequenced by immunoSEQ multiplex PCR; TCRdb stores in-frame clones only, minus some. The table has about 500,000 clones, over 60% seen once. Source material: PBMCs. These receptors all come from a woman aged 40 to 55 in good health. Some clones in this sample may be carry-over from other donors' samples.

V gene TRBV10-3 combines with J gene TRBJ1-4, with 7 bases fitting TRBD1. The CDR3 is made up of 15 amino acids. The germline gives CDR1 ENHRY, CDR2 SYGVKD. Unmatched junction bases numbered 3, after V lost 5 bases and J lost 0 bases. CDR3 coding DNA: TGTGCCATCAGTCAAGGACAGGCAACTAATGAAAAACTGTTTTTT. Protein: CAISQGQATNEKLFF.

The genes are TRBV7-8 and TRBJ2-5, with D maybe TRBD1 (7 bases). The V gene's germline CDR1 is SGHVS and CDR2 FQNEAQ. The V end lost 5 bases, the J end lost 3 bases, and 13 bases lay between the germline ends. The CDR3 has 14 residues. The CDR3 sequence: CASSAQGGEETQYF. The CDR3 nucleotides are TGTGCCAGCAGCGCCCAGGGGGGAGAAGAGACCCAGTACTTC.

Comment on this clone: A much larger clone lies a single base off, so this may be a read error. V gene TRBV28 combines with J gene TRBJ2-1, with 10 bases matching TRBD1. V lost 2 bases to trimming and J lost 4 bases; unmatched junction nucleotides: 2. CDR1 and CDR2 from the germline V gene are MDHEN and SYDVKM. The CDR3 runs to 15 residues. The CDR3 is CASSLGTGAYNEQFF. CDR3 coding DNA: TGTGCCAGCAGTTTAGGGACAGGGGCGTACAATGAGCAGTTCTTC.

Many counts were recorded for this clone. This chain uses TRBV19 with TRBJ2-2, with 7 bases matching TRBD1. The V gene end was trimmed by 4 bases and the J gene end by 6 bases; junction bases not matched to a gene: 11. The CDR3 has 16 residues. Germline V lookup: CDR1 LNHDA, CDR2 SQIVND (reference sequence). The CDR3 DNA sequence: TGTGCCAGTAGTACGCCGAACAGGGGTTTGGCCGGGGAGCTGTTTTTT. Amino acids: CASSTPNRGLAGELFF.

The DNA for the CDR3 is TGTGCCTGGAGTTGGGCAGGGGGGATAACTGAAGCTTTCTTT. This translates into CAWSWAGGITEAFF. The chain combines TRBV30 with TRBJ1-1; 7 bases are a match to TRBD1. V gave up 2 bases and J gave up 5 bases; unmatched junction bases: 8. From germline, CDR1 is GTSNPN and CDR2 SVGIG (reference sequence). This CDR3 has 14 amino acids.

The J gene is TRBJ1-1, the V gene TRBV19; 8 bases are a match to TRBD1. From germline, CDR1 is LNHDA and CDR2 SQIVND (reference sequence). The V and J ends lost 7 bases and 1 base, in that order; junction bases with no gene match: 8. This CDR3 region has 15 residues. The CDR3 DNA follows: TGTGCCAGTACACCAGGGGGCGGGAGGAACACTGAAGCTTTCTTT. It codes for CASTPGGGRNTEAFF.

The CDR3 loop reads CASSVEQGNYEQYF. Written as DNA, the CDR3 is TGTGCCAGCAGCGTAGAACAGGGGAACTACGAGCAGTACTTC. The chain combines TRBV9 with TRBJ2-7, with 7 bases fitting TRBD1. Germline CDR1 SGDLS, CDR2 YYNGEE. V dropped 0 bases and J dropped 3; count of bases not matched to a gene: 3. The CDR3 runs 14 residues.